One sample yielded the 4 T cell receptor beta chains listed below, sequenced in a study of blood T cell repertoires in COVID-19. Assay: immunoSEQ multiplex PCR; the TCRdb copy retains only in-frame clones and omits some. The sample has about 46,000 clones; over 70% are singletons. Specimen: peripheral blood. These receptor sequences come from a human donor in a cohort sampled during active COVID-19.

V and J are TRBV19 and TRBJ2-1, with a tentative D call TRBD2 (5 bases). This CDR3 comprises 15 residues. Trimming stripped 2 bases from V and 4 bases from J, with 12 bases between. Germline CDR1 LNHDA, CDR2 SQIVND (reference sequence). CDR3 protein: CASSISRLPYNEQFF. The CDR3 nucleotides read TGTGCCAGTAGTATAAGTAGACTACCTTACAATGAGCAGTTCTTC.

V and J are TRBV12-3 or TRBV12-4 and TRBJ2-1; D is unresolved. Trimming shortened V by 4 bases and J by 5 bases, and 3 bases separated the two germline ends. This CDR3 is built from 11 residues. This CDR3 is CASSSDNEQFF. CDR3 DNA sequence: TGTGCCAGCAGTTCAGACAATGAGCAGTTCTTC.

The rearrangement joins TRBV30 to TRBJ1-2, with TRBD1 as a possible D gene (5 bases). CDR3 size: 15 residues. Per the germline V gene, CDR1 is GTSNPN and CDR2 is SVGIG (reference sequence). V lost 3 bases and J lost 0, with 14 bases in between. The CDR3 nucleotides are TGTGCCTGGAGCAACACGGGACTCTCTAACTATGGCTACACCTTC. It specifies CAWSNTGLSNYGYTF.

The chain links TRBV27 to TRBJ2-6; TRBD1 might be the D (5 bases). Germline CDR1 reads MNHEY; CDR2 reads SMNVEV (reference sequence). There are 20 residues in the CDR3. The V gene lost 2 bases and the J gene lost 0 bases, with 20 bases spanning the gap. The CDR3 loop is CASSLVGVGRALSGANVLTF. CDR3 bases: TGTGCCAGCAGTTTAGTTGGCGTAGGCAGGGCGCTCTCTGGGGCCAACGTCCTGACTTTC.